Listed here are 29 T cell receptor beta chains from one sample, sequenced in a study of blood T cell repertoires in COVID-19. Measured with immunoSEQ multiplex PCR; TCRdb has only the in-frame clones, and not every one. Of tens of thousands of clones in the sample, 65% to 90% are singletons; the top ten hold 44%. Sequenced input: peripheral blood. The receptors come from a man aged 80 or over with acute or convalescent COVID-19.

V is TRBV11-2 and J is TRBJ2-1, with D maybe TRBD2 (5 bases). The CDR3 runs 16 residues. In germline, CDR1 is SGHAT, CDR2 FQNNGV. Trimming stripped 5 bases from V and 4 bases from J, with 18 bases between. The CDR3 region is CASSLFTSPGYNEQFF. The CDR3 bases are TGTGCCAGCAGCCTTTTTACTAGTCCCGGATACAATGAGCAGTTCTTC.

The J gene is TRBJ1-2, the V gene TRBV28; D uncertain. The V and J ends lost 3 bases and 4 bases respectively, with 6 bases between them. Germline CDR1 is MDHEN and CDR2 is SYDVKM. This CDR3 spans 12 amino acids. The CDR3 spells CASSLGSYGYTF. The CDR3 nucleotides read TGTGCCAGCAGTTTGGGGAGCTATGGCTACACCTTC.

This sequence joins TRBV28 and TRBJ1-1; D is unclear. CDR3 length: 16 amino acids. Germline V CDR1 and CDR2: MDHEN, SYDVKM. V was shortened by 2 bases and J by 1 base, with 14 bases between the two germline ends. CDR3 DNA sequence: TGTGCCAGCAGTTTAGCAGCAGCGGGGAGGAACACTGAAGCTTTCTTT. Amino acids: CASSLAAAGRNTEAFF.

The rearrangement links TRBV2 to TRBJ1-5; 10 bases fit TRBD1. The trim removed 5 bases at V and 2 bases at J, leaving 9 bases unmatched. Germline lookup yields CDR1 SNHLY and CDR2 FYNNEI. The CDR3 runs 17 residues. CDR3 coding DNA: TGTGCCAGCAGTAAAGGACAGGGGGTTGTAGGCAATCAGCCCCAGCATTTT. Translation: CASSKGQGVVGNQPQHF.

This clone appeared a few times. The rearrangement joins TRBV11-3 to TRBJ2-7; 7 bases align to TRBD1. Trimming at V came to 1 base and at J to 1 base, leaving 4 bases not matched to a gene. The V gene's germline CDR1 is SGHNT and CDR2 YENEEA. The CDR3 consists of 15 residues. CDR3 loop: CASSLGGTASYEQYF. For the CDR3, the DNA is TGTGCCAGCAGCTTAGGAGGGACAGCGTCCTACGAGCAGTACTTC.

The rearrangement joins TRBV2 to TRBJ1-2, with TRBD1 as a possible D gene (6 bases). The germline CDR1 and CDR2 sequences are SNHLY and FYNNEI. The CDR3 contains 14 residues. With 4 bases removed from V and 3 bases from J, the gap between germline ends came to 12 bases. CDR3 region: CASSADRGYYGYTF. Written as DNA, the CDR3 is TGTGCCAGCAGTGCGGACAGAGGATACTATGGCTACACCTTC.

This clone occurred a few times. This rearrangement joins TRBV6-5 to TRBJ1-6, with TRBD1 identical over 9 bases. The ends lost 0 bases at V and 10 bases at J; junction bases unmatched: 4. Germline V gene data show CDR1 as MNHEY and CDR2 as SVGAGI. This CDR3 region has 15 residues. The chain's CDR3 is CASSYSGQGGSPLHF. In DNA form, the CDR3 reads TGTGCCAGCAGTTACTCGGGACAGGGAGGGTCACCCCTCCACTTT.

The chain couples TRBV5-4 to TRBJ2-5; the match to TRBD2 covers 8 bases. The ends lost 2 bases at V and 3 bases at J; junction bases unmatched: 9. The CDR3 spans 16 residues. Per the germline V gene, CDR1 is SGHNT and CDR2 is YYREEE (reference sequence). CDR3 sequence reads: CASSFRLGLEEETQYF. CDR3 in DNA: TGTGCCAGCAGCTTTCGACTGGGACTAGAGGAAGAGACCCAGTACTTC.

V usage is TRBV2 and J usage is TRBJ2-7; a weak D match, TRBD1 (6 bases). Trimming pared 5 bases from V and 0 bases from J, leaving 8 bases between. The germline V gene has CDR1 SNHLY and CDR2 FYNNEI. The CDR3 is made up of 13 amino acids. The CDR3 coding sequence is TGTGCCAGCAGTAACAGGGTCTCCTACGAGCAGTACTTC. The encoded protein is CASSNRVSYEQYF.

The chain employs TRBV28 and TRBJ1-1, with a tentative D call TRBD1 (6 bases). CDR1 is MDHEN and CDR2 is SYDVKM in the germline V gene. This CDR3 is 12 amino acids long. Deletions cut 7 bases from V and 7 bases from J, with 13 bases between. In DNA form, the CDR3 reads TGTGCCAGCACCTTTACAGGGAGTGAAGCTTTCTTT. Translating gives CASTFTGSEAFF.

The chain is built from TRBV28 and TRBJ2-7; 7 bases agree with TRBD1. Germline V gives CDR1 MDHEN, CDR2 SYDVKM. This CDR3 is 14 amino acids long. Germline trimming cut 7 bases from V and 4 bases from J; bases unmatched to any gene: 10. The CDR3 reads CASTTGELVYEQYF. The CDR3 DNA reads TGTGCCAGCACCACAGGGGAGTTGGTTTACGAGCAGTACTTC.

The gene calls are TRBV14 and TRBJ2-1, with D tentatively TRBD2 (6 bases). Germline V gene sequence: CDR1 SGHDN, CDR2 FVKESK. This CDR3 has 14 residues. With 4 bases removed from V and 6 bases from J, the gap between germline ends came to 13 bases. The CDR3 DNA is TGTGCCAGCAGCCCGAGTCCGACTAGCAATGAGCAGTTCTTC. Translating it yields CASSPSPTSNEQFF.

The chain has TRBV15 and TRBJ1-6; a possible D gene is TRBD1 (5 bases). The CDR3 contains 15 residues. The germline V gene has CDR1 LNHNV and CDR2 YYDKDF (reference sequence). The V gene lost 0 bases and the J gene lost 5 bases, with 8 bases spanning the gap. The CDR3: CATSREQADNSPLHF. The CDR3 DNA follows: TGTGCCACCAGCAGAGAACAGGCTGATAATTCACCCCTCCACTTT.

A few counts support this clone. V usage is TRBV12-3 or TRBV12-4 and J usage is TRBJ1-1, with 7 bases identical to TRBD1. The CDR3 has 13 residues. The trim removed 5 bases at V and 1 base at J, leaving 1 base unmatched. CDR3 region: CASSRQGNTEAFF. For the CDR3, the DNA is TGTGCCAGCAGTCGACAGGGGAACACTGAAGCTTTCTTT.

The V and J genes are TRBV5-1 and TRBJ1-1; no firm D call. V was cut by 0 bases and J by 0 bases, with 9 bases left in between. Germline CDR1 reads SGHRS; CDR2 reads YFSETQ. CDR3 size: 15 residues. The CDR3 reads CASSLVGNMNTEAFF. The CDR3 bases are TGCGCCAGCAGCTTGGTCGGGAATATGAACACTGAAGCTTTCTTT.

This clone has only a few counts. The chain links TRBV7-3 to TRBJ2-1; D is unclear. Germline V lookup: CDR1 SGHTA, CDR2 FQGTGA. The length of the CDR3 is 15 residues. The V and J ends lost 2 bases and 0 bases respectively, with 8 bases between them. CDR3 coding DNA: TGTGCCAGCAGCTTATCACCGAGCTCCTACAATGAGCAGTTCTTC. Its translation: CASSLSPSSYNEQFF.

J is TRBJ2-7 and V is TRBV6-6; 12 bases map to TRBD1. Germline CDR1 is MNHNY and CDR2 is SVGAGI (reference sequence). J gave up 6 bases and V 2 bases, and 5 bases lay outside the gene matches. This CDR3 spans 15 amino acids. CDR3 protein: CASSYKGTGGSEQYF. CDR3 DNA: TGTGCCAGCAGTTACAAGGGGACAGGGGGCTCCGAGCAGTACTTC.

Here the CDR3 reads CSVPLAGITDTQYF. Written as DNA, the CDR3 is TGCAGCGTACCTTTAGCGGGAATCACAGATACGCAGTATTTT. The rearrangement links TRBV29-1 to TRBJ2-3, with TRBD2 matching over 8 bases. Germline CDR1 and CDR2: SQVTM and ANQGSEA. V trimming: 6 bases; J trimming: 2 bases; junction bases outside the gene matches: 7. This CDR3 is built from 14 residues.

J is TRBJ2-1 and V is TRBV2, with D possibly being TRBD2 (5 bases). Deletions cut 7 bases from V and 0 bases from J, with 10 bases between. The germline V gene has CDR1 SNHLY and CDR2 FYNNEI. The CDR3 extends over 14 amino acids. As DNA, the CDR3 is TGTGCCAGCACCCGTGAGGGCTCCTACAATGAGCAGTTCTTC. This codes for CASTREGSYNEQFF.

This chain uses TRBV11-2 with TRBJ2-1, with TRBD2 matching over 9 bases. CDR1 is SGHAT and CDR2 is FQNNGV in the germline V gene. This CDR3 has 19 residues. V dropped 5 bases and J dropped 0; count of bases not matched to a gene: 14. The CDR3, as DNA: TGTGCCAGCAGCACGGCCCGGGGACTAGCTGATAGCTCCTACAATGAGCAGTTCTTC. It specifies CASSTARGLADSSYNEQFF.

The J gene is TRBJ1-2, the V gene TRBV28, with TRBD1 matching 9 bases. This CDR3 is 16 amino acids long. Germline V gene data show CDR1 as MDHEN and CDR2 as SYDVKM. V trimming: 5 bases; J trimming: 4 bases; junction bases outside the gene matches: 11. The chain's CDR3 is CASSRTGEVRSYGYTF. Here the CDR3 DNA reads TGTGCCAGCAGTCGGACAGGGGAAGTTCGGAGCTATGGCTACACCTTC.

This chain joins TRBV28 and TRBJ2-2; the D is unclear. Germline lookup yields CDR1 MDHEN and CDR2 SYDVKM. The CDR3 has 12 amino acids. V shed 4 bases and J shed 4 bases, with 4 bases lying between them. The CDR3 loop is CASSSSTGELFF. In DNA form, the CDR3 reads TGTGCCAGCAGTTCCTCCACCGGGGAGCTGTTTTTT.

This clone was seen a single time. V and J are TRBV29-1 and TRBJ2-5; a weak D match, TRBD2 (6 bases). This CDR3 is built from 12 residues. Germline V lookup: CDR1 SQVTM, CDR2 ANQGSEA. Trimming removed 5 bases at V and 4 bases at J, with 11 bases between. The CDR3 nucleotides read TGCAGCGTTAACCGAGCGGGAGAGACCCAGTACTTC. Translation gives CSVNRAGETQYF.

This clone was observed a single time. The CDR3 nucleotides are TGTGCCACCAGCAGCTTAAAAACTAGACAGTTCTTC. Protein sequence: CATSSLKTRQFF. The chain links TRBV15 to TRBJ2-1; weak D call: TRBD2 (5 bases). The germline CDR1 and CDR2 sequences are LNHNV and YYDKDF (reference sequence). V lost 3 bases and J 13 bases, leaving 13 bases between the germline ends. CDR3 length: 12 amino acids.

The chain couples TRBV19 to TRBJ2-4, with D possibly TRBD1 on 5 matching bases. The V end was cut by 3 bases, the J end by 3 bases, with 9 bases between. In germline, CDR1 is LNHDA, CDR2 SQIVND (reference sequence). CDR3 length: 14 amino acids. CDR3 DNA sequence: TGTGCCAGTAGTATCGACAGTGACAAAAACATTCAGTACTTC. Protein sequence: CASSIDSDKNIQYF.

The chain uses TRBV18 and TRBJ1-2, with D maybe TRBD1 (5 bases). The CDR3 has 13 residues. V was trimmed by 6 bases and J by 4 bases, leaving 12 bases between them. The germline V gene encodes CDR1 KGHSH and CDR2 LQKENI. For the CDR3, the DNA is TGTGCCAGCTCTCAAGGGGAGGGCTATGGCTACACCTTC. Its protein product is CASSQGEGYGYTF.

This clone has a handful of counts. The chain couples TRBV6-5 to TRBJ1-5, with a possible D match to TRBD1 (5 bases). The CDR3 runs to 14 residues. In germline, CDR1 is MNHEY, CDR2 SVGAGI. V was trimmed by 0 bases and J by 4 bases, leaving 7 bases between them. The CDR3 loop is CASSYSKGNQPQHF. The CDR3 DNA is TGTGCCAGCAGTTACTCGAAGGGGAATCAGCCCCAGCATTTT.

The V gene is TRBV18, the J gene TRBJ2-7, with TRBD1 as a possible D gene (5 bases). The CDR3 is 15 residues long. In germline, CDR1 is KGHSH, CDR2 LQKENI. V dropped 5 bases and J dropped 3 bases, with 17 bases sitting between them. CDR3 in amino acids: CASSTLDSRNYEQYF. CDR3 bases: TGTGCCAGCTCAACCCTCGACAGCCGAAACTACGAGCAGTACTTC.

V gene TRBV18 combines with J gene TRBJ1-1; TRBD1 is a possible D gene (5 bases). The length of the CDR3 is 14 residues. Germline loops: CDR1 KGHSH, CDR2 LQKENI. Trimming took 2 bases from V and 4 from J, leaving 11 bases between them. The CDR3 bases are TGTGCCAGCTCACCAGTCAGGGAGGGCACTGAAGCTTTCTTT. It specifies CASSPVREGTEAFF.